The 30 T cell receptor beta chains listed next were all sequenced from one sample in a study of CD8 T cells in Susac syndrome. cDNA came from about 0.46 to 1 ug RNA primed by random hexamers. MiXCR was run by TCRdb on the immunoSEQ multiplex PCR reads, yielding one entry per CDR3 protein. The sample has 150,000 to 190,000 distinct CDR3 sequences; 85% to 95% are singletons. The specimen was CD4+ T cells from PBMCs. Source of these receptors: a human donor with Susac syndrome.

As DNA, the CDR3 is TGTGCCAGCAGCCACCGGGTAGAGACCCAGTACTTC. Translation: CASSHRVETQYF. V and J are TRBV3-1 and TRBJ2-5; D gene unclear. V lost 3 bases and J 4 bases, leaving 6 bases between the germline ends. The CDR3 has 12 amino acids. The germline CDR1 and CDR2 sequences are LGHDT and YNNKEL (reference sequence).

The CDR3 nucleotides are TGCAGCGTTGAAGATCAGGGGAGCTCCTACGAGCAGTACTTC. Amino acid sequence: CSVEDQGSSYEQYF. The chain joins TRBV29-1 to TRBJ2-7; a weak D match, TRBD1 (6 bases). Trimming cost V 0 bases and J 0 bases, with 9 bases left between them. The germline V gene has CDR1 SQVTM and CDR2 ANQGSEA. The CDR3 runs 14 residues.

This clonotype has only one observation. The rearrangement links TRBV20-1 to TRBJ1-2, with a tentative D call TRBD1 (5 bases). Trimming stripped 5 bases from V and 7 bases from J, with 11 bases between. Looked up from germline, CDR1 is DFQATT and CDR2 is SNEGSKA (reference sequence). The CDR3 runs 11 residues. CDR3 DNA sequence: TGCAGTGCTCGTAAAAGGGGTGGCTACACCTTC. It is translated as CSARKRGGYTF.

This sequence joins TRBV7-9 and TRBJ1-1; D gene ambiguous. Germline CDR1 reads SEHNR; CDR2 reads FQNEAQ (reference sequence). Trimming took 4 bases from V and 0 from J, leaving 9 bases between them. CDR3 length equals 14 residues. The CDR3 reads CASSSAALNTEAFF. The CDR3 DNA is TGTGCCAGCAGCTCGGCAGCACTGAACACTGAAGCTTTCTTT.

The chain combines TRBV18 with TRBJ2-5; the D is unclear. Trimming cost V 6 bases and J 5 bases, with 7 bases left between them. The length of the CDR3 is 11 residues. The germline V gene encodes CDR1 KGHSH and CDR2 LQKENI. CDR3: CASSTGETQYF. In DNA form, the CDR3 reads TGTGCCAGCTCTACCGGGGAGACCCAGTACTTC. Full variable domain (outside the CDR3, taken from reference TRBV18 and TRBJ2-5): NAGVMQNPRHLVRRRGQEARLRCSPMKGHSHVYWYRQLPEEGLKFMVYLQKENIIDESGMPKERFSAEFPKEGPSILRIQQVVRGDSAAYFCASSTGETQYFGPGTRLLVL.

This sequence joins TRBV12-5 and TRBJ2-4, with D possibly TRBD1 on 5 matching bases. This CDR3 is 13 amino acids long. The germline V gene has CDR1 LGHNT and CDR2 FRNRAP. Between the trimmed V and J ends, which lost 2 bases and 15 bases, there was a span of 17 bases. CDR3 nucleotide sequence: TGTGCTAGTGGTTTGCCGACAGATTCCTTTAGGTACTTC. As protein: CASGLPTDSFRYF.

V is TRBV20-1 and J is TRBJ2-1; 12 nucleotides match TRBD2. CDR1 is DFQATT, CDR2 SNEGSKA, per germline (reference sequence). Germline trimming cut 4 bases from V and 9 bases from J; bases unmatched to any gene: 10. The CDR3 extends over 15 amino acids. CDR3 DNA sequence: TGCAGTGCTACCCTACTAGCGGGGGGTTTGGGTGAGCAGTTCTTC. Protein: CSATLLAGGLGEQFF.

This clonotype was counted once. CDR3 coding DNA: TGTGCCAGCAGCTTAGCCGGTTCGGGCTGGAGGGGCTACACCTTC. It specifies CASSLAGSGWRGYTF. The chain joins TRBV7-2 to TRBJ1-2; no clear D. CDR1 is SGHTA, CDR2 FQGNSA, per germline. Between the trimmed V and J ends, which lost 0 bases and 8 bases, there was a span of 16 bases. The CDR3 spans 15 residues.

This rearrangement joins TRBV29-1 to TRBJ2-1; 8 bases map to TRBD1. This CDR3 comprises 13 residues. In germline, CDR1 is SQVTM, CDR2 ANQGSEA. V lost 7 bases to trimming and J lost 5 bases; unmatched junction nucleotides: 7. CDR3 DNA sequence: TGCAGCGCACAGGGGGTTGCCCACAATGAGCAGTTCTTC. Encoded protein: CSAQGVAHNEQFF.

V usage is TRBV6-6 and J usage is TRBJ1-2; tentatively, D is TRBD1 (5 bases). The CDR3 spans 13 residues. The V and J ends lost 4 bases and 4 bases respectively, with 10 bases between them. Germline V lookup: CDR1 MNHNY, CDR2 SVGAGI (reference sequence). The CDR3 here is CASSLGPTYGYTF. CDR3 DNA sequence: TGTGCCAGCAGTTTGGGACCGACCTATGGCTACACCTTC.

The gene calls are TRBV4-3 and TRBJ2-2; no firm D call. Trimming removed 0 bases from V and 3 bases from J, with 14 bases in between. The germline gives CDR1 LGHNA, CDR2 YSLEER. The length of the CDR3 is 17 residues. CDR3 nucleotide sequence: TGCGCCAGCAGCCAAGATATCGGGCTTGGGGACACCGGGGAGCTGTTTTTT. Residues: CASSQDIGLGDTGELFF.

CDR3 in DNA: TGTGCCAGCAGCTTAAGCCGGGACAGAAATTCACCCCTCCACTTT. Its protein product is CASSLSRDRNSPLHF. This chain uses TRBV7-3 with TRBJ1-6; 7 bases agree with TRBD1. The CDR3 has 15 amino acids. Germline V gene sequence: CDR1 SGHTA, CDR2 FQGTGA. The trim removed 1 base at V and 7 bases at J, leaving 4 bases unmatched.

V is TRBV7-2 and J is TRBJ2-2; no reliable D call. V lost 11 bases to trimming and J lost 3 bases, with 10 bases between them. Germline-derived CDR1 and CDR2 are SGHTA and FQGNSA. The CDR3 is made up of 12 amino acids. CDR3 sequence (DNA): TGTGCCGAGAATAGGGACACCGGGGAGCTGTTTTTT. Translated, it gives CAENRDTGELFF.

The chain uses TRBV20-1 and TRBJ1-5, with D perhaps TRBD1 (6 bases). This CDR3 spans 13 amino acids. Germline lookup yields CDR1 DFQATT and CDR2 SNEGSKA (reference sequence). The V end lost 6 bases, the J end lost 7 bases, and 16 bases lay between the germline ends. CDR3 in amino acids: CSAAGDPTQPQHF. The CDR3 DNA is TGCAGTGCCGCAGGGGACCCTACCCAGCCCCAGCATTTT.

The J gene is TRBJ2-6, the V gene TRBV4-1; no clear D. The CDR3 has 18 residues. In germline, CDR1 is MGHRA, CDR2 YSYEKL. V gave up 0 bases and J gave up 0 bases, with 12 bases separating them. Here the CDR3 DNA reads TGCGCCAGCAGCCAAGATCTAGAGTCCGCCTCTGGGGCCAACGTCCTGACTTTC. Translation gives CASSQDLESASGANVLTF.

The CDR3 DNA reads TGTGCCAGCACCAAAAAACCTAGCGGGGGTGATAATGAGCAGTTCTTC. It yields the protein CASTKKPSGGDNEQFF. The chain recombines TRBV9 with TRBJ2-1, with 10 bases aligning to TRBD2. The junction had 13 bases not matched to a gene; V was cut back by 6 bases and J by 7 bases. CDR1 is SGDLS, CDR2 YYNGEE, per germline. The CDR3 is made up of 16 amino acids.

The rearrangement links TRBV20-1 to TRBJ2-7, with TRBD1 matching 9 bases. Germline values: CDR1 DFQATT, CDR2 SNEGSKA (reference sequence). V shed 6 bases and J 5 bases; nucleotides not matched to a gene: 8. The CDR3 extends over 13 amino acids. This CDR3 is CSALGTGRDEQYF. CDR3 bases: TGCAGTGCCCTAGGGACAGGGAGGGACGAGCAGTACTTC.

The chain combines TRBV29-1 with TRBJ1-1; weak D call: TRBD1 (5 bases). CDR1 is SQVTM and CDR2 is ANQGSEA in the germline V gene. The CDR3 runs 11 residues. Trimming removed 7 bases from V and 7 bases from J, with 13 bases in between. In DNA, the CDR3 is TGCAGCGGGGGCCGGGGGAATGAAGCTTTCTTT. It is translated as CSGGRGNEAFF.

The V gene is TRBV29-1, the J gene TRBJ1-2; D is uncertain. This CDR3 region has 11 residues. CDR1 and CDR2 (germline): SQVTM, ANQGSEA. The ends were cut back, 2 bases at V and 7 bases at J, with 8 bases in the middle. CDR3 sequence (DNA): TGCAGCGTTGAAAGAGAGGGTGGCTACACCTTC. It is translated as CSVEREGGYTF.

Here the CDR3 DNA reads TGCAGTGCTAACGGGAGATTAACCTACAATGAGCAGTTCTTC. Translation gives CSANGRLTYNEQFF. This chain links TRBV20-1 with TRBJ2-1; weak D call: TRBD2 (6 bases). Germline values: CDR1 DFQATT, CDR2 SNEGSKA (reference sequence). The V gene lost 4 bases and the J gene lost 2 bases, with 12 bases spanning the gap. The CDR3 spans 14 residues.

This sequence joins TRBV18 and TRBJ2-1; D is undetermined. The CDR3 runs to 11 residues. Trimming shortened V by 2 bases and J by 6 bases, and 2 bases separated the two germline ends. The germline V gene has CDR1 KGHSH and CDR2 LQKENI. CDR3 nucleotide sequence: TGTGCCAGCTCACCATCCAATGAGCAGTTCTTC. Translated: CASSPSNEQFF.

This clonotype has more than one count but fewer than ten. The chain has TRBV12-3 or TRBV12-4 and TRBJ1-1, with TRBD1 as a possible D gene (6 bases). Trimming left V 2 bases short and J 2 bases short, with 9 bases between. The CDR3 totals 14 residues. The CDR3 here is CASSLLQGNTEAFF. The CDR3 DNA reads as TGTGCCAGCAGTTTACTACAGGGTAACACTGAAGCTTTCTTT.

The chain carries TRBV9 and TRBJ2-7; 7 bases agree with TRBD1. V lost 2 bases and J lost 2; bases outside the gene matches: 4. CDR3 length: 14 amino acids. Germline V CDR1 and CDR2: SGDLS, YYNGEE. Written as DNA, the CDR3 is TGTGCCAGCAGCGTCCGGGACAGTACCTACGAGCAGTACTTC. Translation gives CASSVRDSTYEQYF. Complete variable domain (other parts from reference TRBV9 and TRBJ2-7): DSGVTQTPKHLITATGQRVTLRCSPRSGDLSVYWYQQSLDQGLQFLIQYYNGEERAKGNILERFSAQQFPDLHSELNLSSLELGDSALYFCASSVRDSTYEQYFGPGTRLTVT.

The chain is built from TRBV7-2 and TRBJ1-2; 10 nucleotides line up with TRBD1. With V trimmed by 6 bases and J by 4 bases, 2 bases remained unmatched. CDR1 is SGHTA and CDR2 is FQGNSA in the germline V gene. The CDR3 has 13 residues. CDR3 DNA sequence: TGTGCCAGCAGGGGGACAGGGGCCTATGGCTACACCTTC. Translation gives CASRGTGAYGYTF. The entire variable domain, with the rest obtained from reference TRBV7-2 and TRBJ1-2, is as follows: GAGVSQSPSNKVTEKGKDVELRCDPISGHTALYWYRQSLGQGLEFLIYFQGNSAPDKSGLPSDRFSAERTGGSVSTLTIQRTQQEDSAVYLCASRGTGAYGYTFGSGTRLTVV.

The chain uses TRBV3-1 and TRBJ1-2; D uncertain. V lost 4 bases and J 7 bases, leaving 16 bases between the germline ends. The germline CDR1 and CDR2 sequences are LGHDT and YNNKEL (reference sequence). CDR3 size: 14 residues. DNA of the CDR3: TGTGCCAGCAGCCCCAGGACCGGGCTAGGTGGCTACACCTTC. Protein sequence: CASSPRTGLGGYTF.

The chain combines TRBV5-6 with TRBJ2-7, with 9 nucleotides matching TRBD1. The germline CDR1 and CDR2 sequences are SGHDT and YYEEEE. V dropped 0 bases and J dropped 5; count of bases not matched to a gene: 0. This CDR3 is 13 amino acids long. The CDR3 spells CASSLGTGDEQYF. CDR3 DNA sequence: TGTGCCAGCAGCTTGGGGACAGGGGACGAGCAGTACTTC.

This clonotype was picked up a small number of times. This chain uses TRBV3-1 with TRBJ2-2; D is undetermined. Germline loops: CDR1 LGHDT, CDR2 YNNKEL (reference sequence). The V gene lost 1 base and the J gene lost 1 base, with 4 bases spanning the gap. The length of the CDR3 is 14 residues. The DNA for the CDR3 is TGTGCCAGCAGCCAAGGGGGGAACACCGGGGAGCTGTTTTTT. Its translation: CASSQGGNTGELFF.

The genes are TRBV7-3 and TRBJ2-5; 8 positions match TRBD2. The V gene's germline CDR1 is SGHTA and CDR2 FQGTGA. The CDR3 length is 14 residues. J gave up 5 bases and V 4 bases, and 6 bases lay outside the gene matches. The CDR3 DNA reads TGTGCCAGCAGCTACGGGGGGGCCGGGGAGACCCAGTACTTC. Translated: CASSYGGAGETQYF.

V and J are TRBV19 and TRBJ1-2; TRBD1 matches at 7 bases. This CDR3 contains 15 residues. Trimming at V came to 3 bases and at J to 2 bases, leaving 6 bases not matched to a gene. Germline values: CDR1 LNHDA, CDR2 SQIVND (reference sequence). The CDR3 reads CASSIVRGRNYGYTF. The CDR3, as DNA: TGTGCCAGTAGTATCGTAAGGGGGCGCAACTATGGCTACACCTTC.

This clonotype was detected once. This rearrangement joins TRBV29-1 to TRBJ1-2; 8 positions match TRBD1. V lost 0 bases to trimming and J lost 6 bases; unmatched junction nucleotides: 6. Germline V gene sequence: CDR1 SQVTM, CDR2 ANQGSEA. The length of the CDR3 is 14 residues. The CDR3 sequence is CSVEDSAGGHGYTF. The CDR3 DNA is TGCAGCGTTGAAGATTCCGCAGGGGGCCATGGCTACACCTTC.